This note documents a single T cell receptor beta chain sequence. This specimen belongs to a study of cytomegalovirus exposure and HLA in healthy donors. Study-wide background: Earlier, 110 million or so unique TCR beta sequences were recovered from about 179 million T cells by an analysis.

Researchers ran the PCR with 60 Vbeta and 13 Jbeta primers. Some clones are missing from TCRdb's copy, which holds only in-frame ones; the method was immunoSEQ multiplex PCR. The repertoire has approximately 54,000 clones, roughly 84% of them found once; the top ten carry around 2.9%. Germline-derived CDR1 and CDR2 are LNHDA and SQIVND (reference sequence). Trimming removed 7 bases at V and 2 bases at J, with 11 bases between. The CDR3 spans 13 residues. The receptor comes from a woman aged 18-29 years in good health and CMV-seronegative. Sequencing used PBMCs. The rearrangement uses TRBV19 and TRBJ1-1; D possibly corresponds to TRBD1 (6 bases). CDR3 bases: TGTGCCAGTACCGCGACAGGAAACACTGAAGCTTTCTTT. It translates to CASTATGNTEAFF.